The rows below give T cell receptor beta chains drawn from one sample of a study of blood T cell repertoires in COVID-19. This table comes from immunoSEQ multiplex PCR, and its TCRdb copy is limited to in-frame clones, with some not included. The data hold fewer than 150,000 clones, with approximately 90% observed a single time. The source material was peripheral blood. These receptors all stem from a human donor in a cohort sampled during active COVID-19. CDR3s include the opening cysteine and the closing phenylalanine or tryptophan. Fields, in order: J gene, clone size, V gene, D gene, CDR3 DNA, CDR3 protein. A D gene is named only where the DNA matches it firmly. Clone size, where shown, is once, few, many, or a class for clones that have expanded.

J: TRBJ2-4
size: NA
V: TRBV5-8
D: NA
DNA: TGTGCCAGCAGCTTAGACCTAGACTGGAGAGCCAAAAACATTCAGTACTTC
CDR3: CASSLDLDWRAKNIQYF

J: TRBJ1-2
size: once
V: TRBV12-3/TRBV12-4
D: TRBD1
DNA: TGTGCCAGCAGTTCCAGGGGGTCCGGGGGCTACACCTTC
CDR3: CASSSRGSGGYTF

J: TRBJ2-1
size: NA
V: TRBV15
D: TRBD2
DNA: TGTGCCACCAGCAGAAGACTAGCGGGGGACTCTTACAATGAGCAGTTCTTC
CDR3: CATSRRLAGDSYNEQFF

J: TRBJ1-4
size: NA
V: TRBV6-5
D: NA
DNA: TGTGCCATTGCCCGGGGGCGGGGGGAAAAACTGTTTTTT
CDR3: CAIARGRGEKLFF

J: TRBJ1-3
size: NA
V: TRBV19
D: TRBD1
DNA: TGTGCCAGTAAGTCAACAGGGGTCGATGGAAACACCATATATTTT
CDR3: CASKSTGVDGNTIYF

J: TRBJ2-2
size: NA
V: TRBV9
D: NA
DNA: TGTGCCAGCAGCATCCGAGATCGCGAGCTGTTTTTT
CDR3: CASSIRDRELFF

J: TRBJ2-5
size: NA
V: TRBV6-6
D: NA
DNA: TGTGCCAGCAGCCCGAGGAGCGCACTAGAGACCCAGTACTTC
CDR3: CASSPRSALETQYF

J: TRBJ2-7
size: NA
V: TRBV4-2
D: NA
DNA: TGTGCCAGCAGCCAAGAGTCTAGTCCCCCCTACGAGCAGTACTTC
CDR3: CASSQESSPPYEQYF

J: TRBJ1-6
size: few
V: TRBV6-6
D: TRBD1
DNA: TGTGCCAGCCGACAGGGCCCGGAATCACCCCTCCACTTT
CDR3: CASRQGPESPLHF

J: TRBJ1-1
size: NA
V: TRBV7-2
D: TRBD1
DNA: TGTGCCAGCAGCCCAGAATCCGGGACAGGGTTTGTTGGTGAAGCTTTCTTT
CDR3: CASSPESGTGFVGEAFF

J: TRBJ2-5
size: NA
V: TRBV7-9
D: NA
DNA: TGTGCCAGCAGCTTAGATACGGGTGGCGGAGCGACCCAGTACTTC
CDR3: CASSLDTGGGATQYF

J: TRBJ1-6
size: NA
V: TRBV9
D: NA
DNA: TGTGCCAGCAGCGTAGAGGCAGGGAACTATAATTCACCCCTCCACTTT
CDR3: CASSVEAGNYNSPLHF

J: TRBJ2-5
size: NA
V: TRBV5-1
D: TRBD2
DNA: TGCGCCAGCAGCTTGTACCCCGGGACTAGCGAGGAGACCCAGTACTTC
CDR3: CASSLYPGTSEETQYF

J: TRBJ1-5
size: NA
V: TRBV5-1
D: NA
DNA: TGCGCCAGCAGCTTGACAGGGATGGATCAGCCCCAGCATTTT
CDR3: CASSLTGMDQPQHF

J: TRBJ2-2
size: NA
V: TRBV2
D: NA
DNA: TGTGCCAGCAGTGAAGTACAGCCCATGAACACCGGGGAGCTGTTTTTT
CDR3: CASSEVQPMNTGELFF

J: TRBJ2-7
size: NA
V: TRBV29-1
D: TRBD1
DNA: TGCAGCGGGACGGACAGGGACTCCTACGAGCAGTACTTC
CDR3: CSGTDRDSYEQYF

J: TRBJ2-1
size: NA
V: TRBV9
D: TRBD1
DNA: TGTGCCAGCAGCGTAGACCAAGGGACAGGGACCCACAATGAGCAGTTCTTC
CDR3: CASSVDQGTGTHNEQFF

J: TRBJ1-1
size: NA
V: TRBV2
D: TRBD1
DNA: TGTGCCAGCAGTGAATTGATCCAGACAGGGCGCCGTAGCACTGAAGCTTTCTTT
CDR3: CASSELIQTGRRSTEAFF

J: TRBJ1-5
size: NA
V: TRBV15
D: NA
DNA: TGTGCCACCAGCGAGAGGAATACCCCGATGACCCAGCATTTT
CDR3: CATSERNTPMTQHF

J: TRBJ2-1
size: NA
V: TRBV5-1
D: TRBD2
DNA: TGCGCCAGCAGCTCCACTAGCGGCCCCTACAATGAGCAGTTCTTC
CDR3: CASSSTSGPYNEQFF

J: TRBJ2-1
size: NA
V: TRBV6-5
D: TRBD2
DNA: TGTGCCAGCAGTATACTAGCGGGGGCGTCCAATGAGCAGTTCTTC
CDR3: CASSILAGASNEQFF

J: TRBJ1-2
size: NA
V: TRBV9
D: TRBD1
DNA: TGTGCCAGCAGCGCCTCCCCGACAGGGTACGACTATGGCTACACCTTC
CDR3: CASSASPTGYDYGYTF

J: TRBJ1-1
size: NA
V: TRBV4-2
D: NA
DNA: TGTGCCAGCAGCCAATCTAACAGGGCCACTGAAGCTTTCTTT
CDR3: CASSQSNRATEAFF

J: TRBJ1-2
size: NA
V: TRBV10-3
D: TRBD1
DNA: TGTGCCATCAGGATAAGACAGGGAGGCACTAACTATGGCTACACCTTC
CDR3: CAIRIRQGGTNYGYTF

J: TRBJ1-1
size: NA
V: TRBV6-4
D: NA
DNA: TGTGCCAGCAGTCCAGGGGCCGAGAACACTGAAGCTTTCTTT
CDR3: CASSPGAENTEAFF

J: TRBJ1-5
size: NA
V: TRBV19
D: NA
DNA: TGTGCCAGTAGTCCCGGACGGGGGAAGGTTCAGCCCCAGCATTTT
CDR3: CASSPGRGKVQPQHF

J: TRBJ2-5
size: NA
V: TRBV4-1
D: NA
DNA: TGCGCCAGCAGCCCCCAGGGGATTCAGGAGACCCAGTACTTC
CDR3: CASSPQGIQETQYF

J: TRBJ1-1
size: NA
V: TRBV7-9
D: NA
DNA: TGTGCCAGCAGCTTAGTGGGGGGGCTCTCGAACACTGAAGCTTTCTTT
CDR3: CASSLVGGLSNTEAFF

J: TRBJ2-1
size: NA
V: TRBV9
D: TRBD2
DNA: TGTGCCAGCAGCGTAGACGGGGGGGCGGATGAGCAGTTCTTC
CDR3: CASSVDGGADEQFF

J: TRBJ1-5
size: NA
V: TRBV6-6
D: TRBD1
DNA: TGTGCCAGCAGGGCGACAGGGATCAGCAATCAGCCCCAGCATTTT
CDR3: CASRATGISNQPQHF

J: TRBJ2-7
size: NA
V: TRBV5-1
D: TRBD1
DNA: TGCGCCAGCAGCTTGGGGGCAGGGGGCTACGAGCAGTACTTC
CDR3: CASSLGAGGYEQYF

J: TRBJ2-2
size: NA
V: TRBV6-5
D: TRBD1
DNA: TGTGCCAGCACCTCCGGACAGGGGACCGGGGAGCTGTTTTTT
CDR3: CASTSGQGTGELFF

J: TRBJ2-5
size: NA
V: TRBV30
D: TRBD2
DNA: TGTGCCTGGAGGGGCAAGCGGGGGGGCCTTAGTTGGGAAGAGACCCAGTACTTC
CDR3: CAWRGKRGGLSWEETQYF

J: TRBJ2-1
size: NA
V: TRBV4-1
D: TRBD1
DNA: TGCGCCAGCAGCCTGGGACAGGGGTTTTCCTACAATGAGCAGTTCTTC
CDR3: CASSLGQGFSYNEQFF

J: TRBJ1-1
size: NA
V: TRBV27
D: TRBD1
DNA: TGTGCCAGCAGTTTAGGCGGGGCGACGGACAGGGAAGCTTTCTTT
CDR3: CASSLGGATDREAFF

J: TRBJ1-4
size: NA
V: TRBV7-8
D: NA
DNA: TGTGCCAGCAGCTTGGGACACAGAAAAAATGAAAAACTGTTTTTT
CDR3: CASSLGHRKNEKLFF

J: TRBJ2-3
size: NA
V: TRBV5-1
D: TRBD2
DNA: TGCGCCAGCAGCTTGGGAGCGGGGGGCAGTGATACGCAGTATTTT
CDR3: CASSLGAGGSDTQYF

J: TRBJ1-3
size: once
V: TRBV13
D: NA
DNA: TGTGCCAGCAGCTTAGTACAGACCTCTGGAAACACCATATATTTT
CDR3: CASSLVQTSGNTIYF

J: TRBJ2-3
size: NA
V: TRBV5-1
D: TRBD1
DNA: TGCGCCAGCCGACAGGGCGAACCAGATACGCAGTATTTT
CDR3: CASRQGEPDTQYF

J: TRBJ2-2
size: NA
V: TRBV4-3
D: TRBD1
DNA: TGCGCCAGCAGCCGGTGGACAGGGTTGGCCGGGGAGCTGTTTTTT
CDR3: CASSRWTGLAGELFF

J: TRBJ1-2
size: NA
V: TRBV6-2/TRBV6-3
D: TRBD1
DNA: TGTGCCAGCAGTTACCAGGGGGCCCACTATGGCTACACCTTC
CDR3: CASSYQGAHYGYTF

J: TRBJ1-1
size: once
V: TRBV18
D: TRBD1
DNA: TGTGCCAGCTCACCTTTGGTGGGAAACAGGGGGCGTTTAGGAGTGAACACTGAAGCTTTCTTT
CDR3: CASSPLVGNRGRLGVNTEAFF

J: TRBJ1-4
size: NA
V: TRBV5-5
D: NA
DNA: TGTGCCAGCAGCTTGGGCACCGGGTCCGAAGGCGAAAAACTGTTTTTT
CDR3: CASSLGTGSEGEKLFF

J: TRBJ2-2
size: NA
V: TRBV5-6
D: TRBD2
DNA: TGTGCCAGCAGCTTTTGGACTAGCGGGGCCACCGGGGAGCTGTTTTTT
CDR3: CASSFWTSGATGELFF

J: TRBJ2-2
size: NA
V: TRBV4-1
D: NA
DNA: TGCGCCAGCAGCCAAGATGTACAGGGAAGACACACCGGGGAGCTGTTTTTT
CDR3: CASSQDVQGRHTGELFF

J: TRBJ2-2
size: NA
V: TRBV4-2
D: NA
DNA: TGTGCCAGCAGCCAAGATTCGACAGGACCCTTGACCGGGGAGCTGTTTTTT
CDR3: CASSQDSTGPLTGELFF

J: TRBJ1-1
size: NA
V: TRBV6-5
D: NA
DNA: TGTGCCAGCAGCCCAAGGGAGGGTTTGACTGAAGCTTTCTTT
CDR3: CASSPREGLTEAFF

J: TRBJ2-7
size: NA
V: TRBV2
D: NA
DNA: TGTGCCAGCAGTGGGGACAACGAGCAGTACTTC
CDR3: CASSGDNEQYF

J: TRBJ1-4
size: NA
V: TRBV7-9
D: NA
DNA: TGTGCCAGCAGCTTTAATCAAAGGGGTGAAAAACTGTTTTTT
CDR3: CASSFNQRGEKLFF

J: TRBJ2-7
size: once
V: TRBV6-2/TRBV6-3
D: TRBD1
DNA: TGTGCCAGCAGTTCGCGGACAGGGGTCTACGAGCAGTACTTC
CDR3: CASSSRTGVYEQYF

J: TRBJ2-5
size: NA
V: TRBV13
D: TRBD2
DNA: TGTGCCAGCAGCGACCAGGGGACTAGCGGGAAAGAGACCCAGTACTTC
CDR3: CASSDQGTSGKETQYF

J: TRBJ1-1
size: NA
V: TRBV5-1
D: NA
DNA: TGCGCCAGCAGCTTTTCAGGGCAAACTGAAGCTTTCTTT
CDR3: CASSFSGQTEAFF

J: TRBJ2-1
size: NA
V: TRBV7-9
D: TRBD1
DNA: TGTGCCAGCAGCTCGACAGGGGGCTACAATGAGCAGTTCTTC
CDR3: CASSSTGGYNEQFF

J: TRBJ2-1
size: NA
V: TRBV5-4
D: NA
DNA: TGTGCCAGCAGTATACAGGGCCCCTACAATGAGCAGTTCTTC
CDR3: CASSIQGPYNEQFF

J: TRBJ1-3
size: few
V: TRBV19
D: NA
DNA: TGTGCCAGTAAGGCAGGAATAATCTCTGGAAACACCATATATTTT
CDR3: CASKAGIISGNTIYF